This is a list of T cell receptor beta chains from one sample in a study of blood T cell repertoires in COVID-19. Assay used: immunoSEQ multiplex PCR; TCRdb lists only in-frame clones, some missing. The sample has approximately 300,000 clones, 90% seen once; the top ten hold 5.5% to 8%. The sequencing input was peripheral blood. These receptors all stem from a woman aged 45 to 65 with COVID-19, enrolled during active disease. Both conserved end residues are part of each CDR3.

V gene,J gene,CDR3 protein
TRBV5-4,TRBJ2-1,CASSPQGLREGNEQFF
TRBV30,TRBJ1-4,CAWSTGGTNEKLFF
TRBV19,TRBJ1-2,CASSMALRQGIYGYTF
TRBV5-1,TRBJ2-3,CASSTRTPTSGRLNTQYF
TRBV30,TRBJ1-2,CAWSIPQRRSGYTF
TRBV10-1,TRBJ2-3,CASSDGTSTDTQYF
TRBV11-3,TRBJ2-1,CASSAGTGKDSEQFF
TRBV30,TRBJ1-4,CAWSPGQGVGKLFF
TRBV7-2,TRBJ2-7,CASSSRYAYEQYF
TRBV27,TRBJ2-6,CASTSMSSGANVLTF
TRBV9,TRBJ1-3,CASSASGTTGNTIYF
TRBV9,TRBJ1-1,CASSADRGGTEAFF
TRBV6-5,TRBJ2-2,CASSYGTGGLTGELFF
TRBV9,TRBJ2-6,CASSPLEGHSGANVLTF
TRBV29-1,TRBJ2-1,CSVWTNEYNEQFF
TRBV3-1/TRBV3-2,TRBJ2-1,CASSQIAVTSGYNEQFF
TRBV4-1,TRBJ2-2,CASSQTISNTGELFF
TRBV6-2/TRBV6-3,TRBJ1-6,CASGLLGSPLHF
TRBV6-5,TRBJ2-7,CASSPSYEQYF
TRBV19,TRBJ2-7,CASRGTGTGSYEQYF
TRBV28,TRBJ2-2,CASTDGTVTGELFF
TRBV11-2,TRBJ2-1,CASSSIGTSNNEQFF
TRBV9,TRBJ2-1,CASSVENDGRGQFF
TRBV7-9,TRBJ2-7,CASSRVLGAHYEQYF
TRBV6-5,TRBJ2-1,CASTDDRYNEQFF
TRBV18,TRBJ1-5,CASSLKDRGQSNQPQHF
TRBV11-2,TRBJ1-6,CASSPTGEDSPLHF
TRBV18,TRBJ1-4,CASSRASNEKLFF
TRBV6-4,TRBJ1-2,CASTPGSLYGYTF
TRBV7-2,TRBJ1-1,CASSSPLAGLNTEAFF
TRBV6-2/TRBV6-3,TRBJ1-2,CASSYDDGNYGYTF
TRBV5-1,TRBJ2-5,CASSLSTGEETQYF
TRBV5-6,TRBJ1-2,CASSLVDIYTF
TRBV24-1,TRBJ2-2,CATSDLDRANTGELFF
TRBV5-6,TRBJ1-1,CASSLLTGGTTEAFF
TRBV4-1,TRBJ1-2,CASSRLRWELDYGYTF
TRBV6-2/TRBV6-3,TRBJ1-2,CASSYGTGVSYGYTF
TRBV6-1,TRBJ1-1,CASSENLPSAGWGTEAFF
TRBV7-2,TRBJ1-5,CASSRIGRDNSNQPQHF
TRBV12-3/TRBV12-4,TRBJ1-5,CASSQSNQPQHF
TRBV30,TRBJ2-3,CAWSAAGPTDTQYF
TRBV7-9,TRBJ1-1,CASSLQGVGTEAFF
TRBV5-1,TRBJ1-5,CASPGADPSQPQHF
TRBV29-1,TRBJ1-2,CSVEVGLSSFGYGYTF
TRBV6-2/TRBV6-3,TRBJ1-5,CASSYTGIQPQHF
TRBV3-1/TRBV3-2,TRBJ2-1,CASSQDYGANEQFF
TRBV2,TRBJ1-2,CALAGTGYGYTF
TRBV18,TRBJ1-2,CASSRTGGDYGYTF
TRBV19,TRBJ2-7,CASSIGTSGTYEQYF
TRBV4-1,TRBJ2-7,CASSPETSGRYEQYF
TRBV2,TRBJ1-1,CASRGQGTTEAFF
TRBV5-4,TRBJ2-1,CASSFGSGRAYNEQFF